A single sample gave rise to the 7 T cell receptor beta chains below, sequenced in a study of shared clonotypes between healthy human individuals. The protocol was immunoSEQ multiplex PCR, while the TCRdb copy is restricted to in-frame clones and leaves out a portion. The sample has roughly 520,000 clones, 90% to 97% seen once. The source material was naive CD4+ T cells sorted from blood. Subset meaning: CD45RA+ positively selected. These receptors were taken from a woman aged 25 to 45 in good health.

The sample holds one count of this clone. The rearrangement uses TRBV5-1 and TRBJ2-3; tentatively, D is TRBD2 (6 bases). The CDR3 is 14 residues long. Germline loops: CDR1 SGHRS, CDR2 YFSETQ. V shed 3 bases and J shed 2 bases, with 10 bases lying between them. For the CDR3, the DNA is TGCGCCAGCAGCTCCTTAGCGGACACAGATACGCAGTATTTT. This translates into CASSSLADTDTQYF. The full variable domain, completed using reference TRBV5-1 and TRBJ2-3, is KAGVTQTPRYLIKTRGQQVTLSCSPISGHRSVSWYQQTPGQGLQFLFEYFSETQRNKGNFPGRFSGRQFSNSRSEMNVSTLELGDSALYLCASSSLADTDTQYFGPGTRLTVL.

The chain uses TRBV11-2 and TRBJ2-1; 7 bases line up with TRBD2. Trimming took 1 base from V and 0 from J; bases not matched to a gene: 12. Germline V gives CDR1 SGHAT, CDR2 FQNNGV. The CDR3 extends over 19 amino acids. The CDR3 DNA follows: TGTGCCAGCAGCTTAGTCCCGTGGAGGGAGGGAAGCTCCTACAATGAGCAGTTCTTC. This translates into CASSLVPWREGSSYNEQFF.

This sequence joins TRBV10-1 and TRBJ2-3; 11 nucleotides match TRBD1. This CDR3 contains 13 residues. After removal of 4 bases from V and 8 bases from J, the junction contained 2 bases not matched to a gene. Germline CDR1 WNHNN, CDR2 SYGVQD (reference sequence). Here the CDR3 reads CASSVGQGGTQYF. The CDR3 DNA is TGCGCCAGCAGTGTGGGACAGGGGGGTACGCAGTATTTT.

The chain recombines TRBV5-6 with TRBJ1-1, with 8 bases lining up with TRBD1. This CDR3 spans 14 amino acids. V shed 2 bases and J 10 bases; nucleotides not matched to a gene: 10. Germline CDR1 reads SGHDT; CDR2 reads YYEEEE. CDR3 coding DNA: TGTGCCAGCAGCTTATTACAGGGGGTGGGGAGAGCTTTCTTT. Translated: CASSLLQGVGRAFF.

The chain recombines TRBV21-1 with TRBJ2-5; TRBD2 was called by the table and not checked on the DNA. The end of the DNA aligns better with TRBJ2-7, so the J call may be wrong. TRBV21-1 is described as a pseudogene. The CDR3 length is 17 residues. DNA for the CDR3: TGTGCCAGCAGCGGAGAGAATCGGAGCGGGAGCTCCTACGAGCAGTACTTC. As protein: CASSGENRSGSSYEQYF.

The chain combines TRBV10-3 with TRBJ1-2; maybe TRBD1 (5 bases). The CDR3 has 15 amino acids. V lost 0 bases, J lost 4 bases, and 12 bases lay in between. CDR1 is ENHRY and CDR2 is SYGVKD in the germline V gene. CDR3 protein: CAISESSRGGYGYTF. CDR3 DNA sequence: TGTGCCATCAGTGAGTCGAGCCGGGGCGGCTATGGCTACACCTTC.

The rearrangement uses TRBV30 and TRBJ2-7, with TRBD2 identical over 12 bases. In germline, CDR1 is GTSNPN, CDR2 SVGIG (reference sequence). Germline trimming cut 3 bases from V and 2 bases from J; bases unmatched to any gene: 2. The CDR3 has 14 amino acids. As DNA, the CDR3 is TGTGCCTGGAGGCTAGCGGGAGGGACCTACGAGCAGTACTTC. It translates to CAWRLAGGTYEQYF.